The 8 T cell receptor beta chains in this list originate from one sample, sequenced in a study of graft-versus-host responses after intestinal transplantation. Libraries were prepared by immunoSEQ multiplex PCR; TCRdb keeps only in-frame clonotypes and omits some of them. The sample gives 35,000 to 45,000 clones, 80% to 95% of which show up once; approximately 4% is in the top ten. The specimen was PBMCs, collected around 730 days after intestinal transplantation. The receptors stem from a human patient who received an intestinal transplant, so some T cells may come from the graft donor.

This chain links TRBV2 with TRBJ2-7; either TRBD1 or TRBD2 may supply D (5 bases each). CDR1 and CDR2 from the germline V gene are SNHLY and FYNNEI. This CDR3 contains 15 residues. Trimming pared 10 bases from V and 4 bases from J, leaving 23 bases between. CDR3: CATLPGTRASYEQYF. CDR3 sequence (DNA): TGTGCCACCCTCCCGGGGACCAGGGCCTCATACGAGCAGTACTTC.

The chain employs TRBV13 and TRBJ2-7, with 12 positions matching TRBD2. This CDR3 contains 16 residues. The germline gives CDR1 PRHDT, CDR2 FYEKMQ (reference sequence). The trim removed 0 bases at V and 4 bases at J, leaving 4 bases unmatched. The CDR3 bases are TGTGCCAGCAGCTTAGGCGCGACTAGCGGGAGTTACGAGCAGTACTTC. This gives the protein CASSLGATSGSYEQYF.

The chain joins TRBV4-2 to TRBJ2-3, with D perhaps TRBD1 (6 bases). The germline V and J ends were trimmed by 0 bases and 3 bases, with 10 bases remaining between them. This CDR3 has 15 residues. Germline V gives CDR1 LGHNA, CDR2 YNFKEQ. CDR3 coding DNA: TGTGCCAGCAGCCAAGATGGGGGCCGTACAGATACGCAGTATTTT. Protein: CASSQDGGRTDTQYF.

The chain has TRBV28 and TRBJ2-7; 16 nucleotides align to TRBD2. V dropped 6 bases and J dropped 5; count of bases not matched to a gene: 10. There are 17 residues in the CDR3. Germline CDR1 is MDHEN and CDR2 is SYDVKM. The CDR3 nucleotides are TGTGCCAGCAGCCCGGGACTAGCGGGAGGGCCGCTAAACGAGCAGTACTTC. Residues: CASSPGLAGGPLNEQYF.

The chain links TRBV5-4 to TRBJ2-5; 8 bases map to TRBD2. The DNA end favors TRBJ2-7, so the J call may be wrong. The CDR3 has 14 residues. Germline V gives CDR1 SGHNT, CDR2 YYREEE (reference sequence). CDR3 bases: TGTGCCAGCAGGACCGGGACTAGTACCCACGAGCAGTACTTC. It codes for CASRTGTSTHEQYF.

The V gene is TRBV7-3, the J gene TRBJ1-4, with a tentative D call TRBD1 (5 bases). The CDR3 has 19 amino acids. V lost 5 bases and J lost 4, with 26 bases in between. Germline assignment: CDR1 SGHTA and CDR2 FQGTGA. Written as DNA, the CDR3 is TGTGCCAGCAGCCGCCCCCGGGACCCACTCGGTATAGGTAATGAAAAACTGTTTTTT. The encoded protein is CASSRPRDPLGIGNEKLFF. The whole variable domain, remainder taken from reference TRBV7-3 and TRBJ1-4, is GAGVSQTPSNKVTEKGKYVELRCDPISGHTALYWYRQSLGQGPEFLIYFQGTGAADDSGLPNDRFFAVRPEGSVSTLKIQRTERGDSAVYLCASSRPRDPLGIGNEKLFFGSGTQLSVL.

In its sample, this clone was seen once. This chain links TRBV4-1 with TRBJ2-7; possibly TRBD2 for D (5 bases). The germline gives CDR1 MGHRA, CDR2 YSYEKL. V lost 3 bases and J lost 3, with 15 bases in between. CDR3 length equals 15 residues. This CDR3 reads CASSQQPPGYYEQYF. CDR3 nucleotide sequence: TGCGCCAGCAGCCAGCAGCCGCCGGGGTACTACGAGCAGTACTTC.

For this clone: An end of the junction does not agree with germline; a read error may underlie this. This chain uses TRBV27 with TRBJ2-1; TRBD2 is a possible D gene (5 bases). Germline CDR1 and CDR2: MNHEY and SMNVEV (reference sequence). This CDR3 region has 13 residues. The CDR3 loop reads CASSFTPYYPGVF. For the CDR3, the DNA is TGTGCCAGCAGTTTTACCCCTTATTACCCCGGGGTCTTC.